The entry that follows covers one TCR beta chain sequence. Its antigen is unidentified. This sample was taken from a study of CD4+ T cells in melanoma. V dropped 0 bases and J dropped 5 bases, with 11 bases sitting between them. The CDR3 contains 14 residues. The germline CDR1 and CDR2 sequences are SGHRS and YFSETQ. Study-level findings and limits: CD8+ T cell, macrophage and B cell function reportedly correlated with neoantigen-specific CD4+ T cells. In melanoma, neoantigen-specific CD4+ T cells reportedly differed in differentiation state.

Assay used: immunoSEQ multiplex PCR; TCRdb lists only in-frame clones, some missing. Among about 14,000 clones listed, 60% to 85% were seen once. This chain connects TRBV5-1 to TRBJ1-1, with D perhaps matching TRBD1 (5 bases). Source material: cells from a culture (not recorded whether cultured in vitro). The sequence derives from a human donor with melanoma. The DNA for the CDR3 is TGCGCCAGCAGCTTGGGGGGGGGTAGGACTGAAGCTTTCTTT. This codes for CASSLGGGRTEAFF.